A selection of T cell receptor beta chains follows, all from one sample in a study of regulatory T cells in long-lasting Graves disease. TCRdb analysed the multiplex PCR reads with MiXCR anew, one entry per CDR3 protein. This table holds around 460,000 distinct CDR3 sequences, under 25% found once. Sequenced material: peripheral blood mononuclear cells (PBMCs), taken when the disease was refractory, from a patient treated with antithyroid drugs. All receptors derive from a female donor with Graves disease. CDR3s include the opening cysteine and the closing phenylalanine or tryptophan. The D gene is left open where the match is weak. The listing skips clone size in some rows; elsewhere it reads once, few, many or a size class.

CDR3 protein	CDR3 DNA	V gene	D gene	clone size	J gene
CASSYGTGKGEKLFF	TGTGCCAGCAGTTATGGTACCGGCAAGGGTGAAAAACTGTTTTTT	TRBV6-2/TRBV6-3	-	many	TRBJ1-4
CASSPGYMASGSEQYF	TGTGCCAGCAGCCCAGGCTACATGGCTAGCGGGAGCGAGCAGTACTTC	TRBV7-9	TRBD2	many	TRBJ2-7
CASSLAGGAVEQFF	TGTGCCAGCAGTCTAGCGGGAGGGGCGGTTGAGCAGTTCTTC	TRBV2	TRBD2	-	TRBJ2-1
CASSLGLGGAGGTEAFF	TGTGCCAGCAGCTTGGGCCTGGGAGGGGCGGGGGGCACTGAAGCTTTCTTT	TRBV7-6	-	-	TRBJ1-1
CSATWRPSGNTIYF	TGCAGTGCTACCTGGCGACCCTCTGGAAACACCATATATTTT	TRBV20-1	-	-	TRBJ1-3
CASSTDWYEQYF	TGTGCCAGCAGTACGGACTGGTACGAGCAGTACTTC	TRBV28	-	many	TRBJ2-7
CASSQDRGASNSPLHF	TGCGCCAGCAGCCAAGATCGGGGGGCAAGTAATTCACCCCTCCACTTT	TRBV4-3	-	few	TRBJ1-6
CASGGRSYEQYF	TGTGCCAGCGGAGGTAGGTCCTACGAGCAGTACTTC	TRBV28	-	many	TRBJ2-7
CASSLVGGAGETQYF	TGTGCCAGCAGTTTGGTGGGGGGCGCGGGAGAGACCCAGTACTTC	TRBV28	-	many	TRBJ2-5
CASNQGGAEQYF	TGTGCCAGCAACCAAGGGGGGGCCGAGCAGTACTTC	TRBV19	-	-	TRBJ2-7
CASKAGGHINTEAFF	TGTGCCAGCAAGGCAGGGGGGCATATTAACACTGAAGCTTTCTTT	TRBV2	TRBD1	many	TRBJ1-1
CASSPRGSGAFTETQYF	TGTGCCAGCAGCCCTCGCGGGAGTGGAGCATTCACGGAGACCCAGTACTTC	TRBV7-9	TRBD2	many	TRBJ2-5
CATSSGSTYEQYF	TGTGCCACCAGTAGCGGGAGTACCTACGAGCAGTACTTC	TRBV24-1	TRBD2	-	TRBJ2-7
CASSSYSGVEQYF	TGTGCCAGCAGCTCCTATTCAGGGGTCGAGCAGTACTTC	TRBV7-3	-	few	TRBJ2-7
CASSPGYGNNEQFF	TGTGCCAGTTCTCCGGGGTACGGGAACAATGAGCAGTTCTTC	TRBV19	-	many	TRBJ2-1
CASSRLAGETQYF	TGTGCCAGCAGTCGGCTAGCTGGAGAGACCCAGTACTTC	TRBV12-3/TRBV12-4	-	many	TRBJ2-5
CATSRVTSYEQYF	TGTGCCACCAGCAGGGTTACTTCCTACGAGCAGTACTTC	TRBV15	-	few	TRBJ2-7
CSVEDPAGGQETQYF	TGCAGCGTTGAAGACCCAGCGGGGGGGCAAGAGACCCAGTACTTC	TRBV29-1	TRBD2	many	TRBJ2-5
CASSSSRDSGGNTIYF	TGTGCCAGCAGCTCCAGCCGGGACAGCGGTGGAAACACCATATATTTT	TRBV12-3/TRBV12-4	TRBD1	few	TRBJ1-3
CASSLFIDRMNTEAFF	TGTGCCAGCAGCTTATTTATTGACAGGATGAACACTGAAGCTTTCTTT	TRBV7-9	-	few	TRBJ1-1
CASSESSAGKPQHF	TGTGCCAGCAGTGAAAGCTCCGCTGGCAAGCCCCAGCATTTT	TRBV6-1	-	few	TRBJ1-5
CASSFSEGGSNTGELFF	TGTGCCAGCAGTTTTTCGGAGGGGGGATCGAACACCGGGGAGCTGTTTTTT	TRBV28	-	few	TRBJ2-2
CASSEALITQYF	TGTGCCAGCAGTGAAGCGCTTATTACGCAGTATTTT	TRBV2	-	few	TRBJ2-3
CASSLVITGPNTEAFF	TGTGCCAGCAGCCTAGTCATCACAGGTCCGAACACTGAAGCTTTCTTT	TRBV6-2/TRBV6-3	-	few	TRBJ1-1
CASKPPPSTEAFF	TGTGCCAGTAAGCCTCCACCCTCCACTGAAGCTTTCTTT	TRBV19	-	-	TRBJ1-1
CASSIRSQGGTEAFF	TGTGCCAGTAGTATTAGGAGCCAAGGGGGCACTGAAGCTTTCTTT	TRBV19	-	-	TRBJ1-1
CASSPWGGGVWEGAGQETQYF	TGTGCCAGCAGTCCATGGGGGGGAGGAGTGTGGGAAGGAGCGGGGCAAGAGACCCAGTACTTC	TRBV28	TRBD2	-	TRBJ2-5
CASSPDRGGYYNEQFF	TGCGCCAGCAGCCCCGACAGGGGGGGGTACTACAATGAGCAGTTCTTC	TRBV5-1	TRBD1	-	TRBJ2-1
CASSEDWDTQETQYF	TGTGCCAGCAGTGAGGATTGGGACACCCAAGAGACCCAGTACTTC	TRBV25-1	-	few	TRBJ2-5
CASSRQPQHF	TGTGCCAGCAGTAGACAGCCCCAGCATTTT	TRBV6-2/TRBV6-3	-	-	TRBJ1-5
CSAEGDRTGYGYTF	TGCAGCGCAGAGGGCGACAGGACAGGGTATGGCTACACCTTC	TRBV29-1	TRBD1	many	TRBJ1-2
CASSTQREREGETQYF	TGTGCCAGCAGTACCCAAAGGGAGCGGGAAGGAGAGACCCAGTACTTC	TRBV28	TRBD2	many	TRBJ2-5
CASERRDKNIQYF	TGTGCCAGTGAAAGGAGAGACAAAAACATTCAGTACTTC	TRBV6-1	-	-	TRBJ2-4
CASSEDRDDQPQHF	TGTGCCAGCAGTGAAGACAGGGATGATCAGCCCCAGCATTTT	TRBV2	-	many	TRBJ1-5
CASSRDRGNGYTF	TGTGCCAGCAGCCGGGACAGGGGGAACGGCTACACCTTC	TRBV5-4	TRBD1	-	TRBJ1-2
CASSSSGLNYGYTF	TGTGCCAGCAGTTCCTCGGGACTGAACTATGGCTACACCTTC	TRBV12-3/TRBV12-4	-	many	TRBJ1-2
CASSFARGGETYEQYF	TGTGCCAGCAGCTTCGCCCGGGGGGGGGAAACCTACGAGCAGTACTTC	TRBV7-9	TRBD2	many	TRBJ2-7
CASSQDIAESSYEQYF	TGTGCCAGCAGCCAAGATATAGCTGAGAGCTCCTACGAGCAGTACTTC	TRBV3-1	-	few	TRBJ2-7
CASSEAPLMNTEAFF	TGTGCCAGCAGTGAAGCGCCGCTCATGAACACTGAAGCTTTCTTT	TRBV6-1	-	few	TRBJ1-1
CASSPGVNEKLFF	TGTGCCAGTAGTCCCGGGGTGAATGAAAAACTGTTTTTT	TRBV19	-	-	TRBJ1-4
CASRGGYTF	TGTGCCAGCAGGGGCGGCTACACCTTC	TRBV2	-	many	TRBJ1-2
CASSFFPRETQYF	TGTGCCAGCAGCTTTTTCCCGAGGGAGACCCAGTACTTC	TRBV7-6	-	few	TRBJ2-5
CATSSSTAGGFSYEQYF	TGTGCCACCAGCAGTTCCACAGCGGGAGGGTTCTCCTACGAGCAGTACTTC	TRBV15	TRBD2	few	TRBJ2-7
CASSQGMDAETQYF	TGTGCCAGCAGTCAGGGTATGGACGCAGAGACCCAGTACTTC	TRBV7-2	-	few	TRBJ2-5
CASRPDRVADHEQYF	TGCGCCAGCAGACCTGACAGGGTGGCCGACCACGAGCAGTACTTC	TRBV5-1	TRBD1	many	TRBJ2-7